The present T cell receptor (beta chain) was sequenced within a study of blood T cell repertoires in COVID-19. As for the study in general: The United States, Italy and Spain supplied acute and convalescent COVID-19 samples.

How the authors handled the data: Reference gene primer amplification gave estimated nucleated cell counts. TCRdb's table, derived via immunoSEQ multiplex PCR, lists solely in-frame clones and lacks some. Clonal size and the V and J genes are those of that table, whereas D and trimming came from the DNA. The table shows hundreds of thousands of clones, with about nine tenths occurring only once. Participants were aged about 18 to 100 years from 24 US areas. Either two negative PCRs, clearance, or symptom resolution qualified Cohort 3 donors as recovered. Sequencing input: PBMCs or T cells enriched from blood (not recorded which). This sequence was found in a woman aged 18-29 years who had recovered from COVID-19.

Here the CDR3 DNA reads TGTGCCAGCAGCCCCGATTCTCGCGGGATTGCCTACGAGCAGTACTTC. Protein product: CASSPDSRGIAYEQYF. The chain links TRBV5-6 to TRBJ2-7; D may be TRBD2 (6 bases). Trimming pared 4 bases from V and 2 bases from J, leaving 19 bases between. The CDR3 contains 16 residues. Germline CDR1 reads SGHDT; CDR2 reads YYEEEE.